This TCR beta chain was captured by sequencing in a study of Ad26.COV2.S vaccination and SARS-CoV-2 variants. The assay was immunoSEQ multiplex PCR, and TCRdb's table has in-frame clones only and misses some. This repertoire shows a few hundred thousand clones, 85% to 90% found once; its top ten account for approximately 4%. CDR1 SQVTM and CDR2 ANQGSEA come from the germline V gene. Trimming pared 1 base from V and 5 bases from J, leaving 18 bases between. This CDR3 comprises 15 residues. Treatment defined: 15 to 20 received Ad26.COV2.S at low or high dose, single or two shots; 5 received placebo; per-sample allocation not given. Day 63 after the first vaccine or placebo injection was the time point for sampling.

The chain joins TRBV29-1 to TRBJ2-7; D perhaps matches TRBD2 (5 bases). The sequences come from peripheral blood, collected in a trial of Ad26.COV2.S vaccine versus placebo. The sequence was obtained from a person aged 18-65 years who received the Ad26.COV2.S COVID-19 vaccine or a placebo. The CDR3 DNA follows: TGCAGCGTTGAAGTTGAAGTTGACTACCGGGACGAGCAGTACTTC. Its protein product is CSVEVEVDYRDEQYF.